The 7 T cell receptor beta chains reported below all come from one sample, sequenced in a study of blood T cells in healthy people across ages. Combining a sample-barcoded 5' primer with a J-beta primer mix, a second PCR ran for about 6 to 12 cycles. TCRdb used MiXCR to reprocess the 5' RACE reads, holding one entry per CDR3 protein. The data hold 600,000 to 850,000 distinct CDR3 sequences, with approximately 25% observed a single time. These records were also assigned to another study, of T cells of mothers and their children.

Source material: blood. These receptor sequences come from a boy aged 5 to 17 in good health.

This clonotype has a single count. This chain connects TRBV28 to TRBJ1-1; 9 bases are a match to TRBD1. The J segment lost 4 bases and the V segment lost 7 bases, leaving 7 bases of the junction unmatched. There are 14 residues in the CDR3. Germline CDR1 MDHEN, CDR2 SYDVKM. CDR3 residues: CASTTDRGSTEAFF. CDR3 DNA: TGTGCCAGCACCACGGACAGGGGATCCACTGAAGCTTTCTTT. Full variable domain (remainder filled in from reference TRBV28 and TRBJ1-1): DVKVTQSSRYLVKRTGEKVFLECVQDMDHENMFWYRQDPGLGLRLIYFSYDVKMKEKGDIPEGYSVSREKKERFSLILESASTNQTSMYLCASTTDRGSTEAFFGQGTRLTVV.

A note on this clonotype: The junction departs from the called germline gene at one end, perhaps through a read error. Here the CDR3 reads CASIYTGGRDTGELFF. The CDR3 DNA reads TGTGCCAGCATTTACACAGGGGGCCGAGACACCGGGGAGCTGTTTTTT. This chain links TRBV6-5 with TRBJ2-2; 9 bases match TRBD1. The CDR3 sequence is 16 residues long. CDR1 is MNHEY, CDR2 SVGAGI, per germline.

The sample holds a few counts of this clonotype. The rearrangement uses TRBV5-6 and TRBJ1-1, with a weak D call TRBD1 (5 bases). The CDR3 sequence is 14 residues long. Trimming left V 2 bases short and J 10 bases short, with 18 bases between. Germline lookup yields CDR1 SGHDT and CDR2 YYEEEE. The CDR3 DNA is TGTGCCAGCAGCTTTCGACCAGGGACTCTCGCAGCTTTCTTT. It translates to CASSFRPGTLAAFF.

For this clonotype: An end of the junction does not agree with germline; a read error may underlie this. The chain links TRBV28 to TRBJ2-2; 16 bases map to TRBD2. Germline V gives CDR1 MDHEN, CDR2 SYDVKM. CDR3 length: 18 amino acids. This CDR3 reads CASSRGTSGRANGGELLF. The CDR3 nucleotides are TGTGCCAGCAGCCGGGGGACTAGCGGGAGGGCCAATGGCGGGGAGCTGCTTTTT.

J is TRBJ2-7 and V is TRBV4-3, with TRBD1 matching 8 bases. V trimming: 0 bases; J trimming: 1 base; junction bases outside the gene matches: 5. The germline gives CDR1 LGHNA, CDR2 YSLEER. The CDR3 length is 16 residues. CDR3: CASSQDPGTGSYEQYF. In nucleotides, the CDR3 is TGCGCCAGCAGCCAAGACCCCGGGACAGGTTCCTACGAGCAGTACTTC.

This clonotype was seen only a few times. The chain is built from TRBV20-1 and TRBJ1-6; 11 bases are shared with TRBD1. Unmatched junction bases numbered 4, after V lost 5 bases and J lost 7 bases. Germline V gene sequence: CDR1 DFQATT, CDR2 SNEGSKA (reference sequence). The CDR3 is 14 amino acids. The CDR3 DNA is TGCAGTGCTGAGGGACAGGGGGAAAATTCACCCCTCCACTTT. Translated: CSAEGQGENSPLHF.

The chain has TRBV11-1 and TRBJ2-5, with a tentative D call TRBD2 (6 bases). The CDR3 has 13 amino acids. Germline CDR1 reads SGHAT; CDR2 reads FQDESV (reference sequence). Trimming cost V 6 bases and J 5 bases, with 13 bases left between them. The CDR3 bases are TGTGCCAGCAGGTGGGGAGGTCTGGAGACCCAGTACTTC. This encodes CASRWGGLETQYF.